This entry concerns a single TCR beta chain. Its specificity is unknown. The data stem from a study of cytomegalovirus exposure and HLA in healthy donors. For the study at large: Early on, a data release was issued that held approximately 92 million unique TCRs from HLA-typed donors. Broader study findings: V- and J-gene trimming of TCR beta was linked (in a later analysis) to a missense DCLRE1C variant.

Amplification used 60 Vbeta primers and 13 Jbeta primers. In the original analysis: About 11 million of tens of millions of unique TCR beta chains were shared, per a later count. Data came from immunoSEQ multiplex PCR; TCRdb stores just in-frame clones and leaves some out. V, J and clone size derive from that table, while D and trimming were established from the DNA sequence. The repertoire holds 200,000 or so clones, with roughly 87% as singletons. The CDR3 contains 16 residues. In germline, CDR1 is SNHLY, CDR2 FYNNEI. V lost 7 bases, J lost 0 bases, and 9 bases stayed unmatched. The chain recombines TRBV2 with TRBJ2-3, with 8 bases aligning to TRBD2. Sequences were obtained from PBMCs. The clonotype originates from a girl less than two years old in good health and CMV-seronegative. The CDR3, as DNA: TGTGCCAGCATTCCAACCCGGGGGGGTAGCACAGATACGCAGTATTTT. Translated, it gives CASIPTRGGSTDTQYF.